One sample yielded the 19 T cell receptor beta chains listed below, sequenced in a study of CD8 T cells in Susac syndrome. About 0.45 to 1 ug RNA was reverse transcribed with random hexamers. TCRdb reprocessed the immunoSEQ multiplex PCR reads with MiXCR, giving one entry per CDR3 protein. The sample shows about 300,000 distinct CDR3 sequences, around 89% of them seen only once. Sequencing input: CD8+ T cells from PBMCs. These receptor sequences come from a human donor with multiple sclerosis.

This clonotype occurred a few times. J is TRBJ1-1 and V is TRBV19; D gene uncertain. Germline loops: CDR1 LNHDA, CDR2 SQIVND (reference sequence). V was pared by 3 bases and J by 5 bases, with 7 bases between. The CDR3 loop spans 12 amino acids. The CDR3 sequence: CASSIGVTEAFF. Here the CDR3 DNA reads TGTGCCAGTAGTATTGGGGTAACTGAAGCTTTCTTT.

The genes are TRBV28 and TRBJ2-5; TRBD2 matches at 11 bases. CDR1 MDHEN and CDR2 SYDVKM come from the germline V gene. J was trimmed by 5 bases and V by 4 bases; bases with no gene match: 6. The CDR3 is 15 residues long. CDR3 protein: CASSSPIAGGETQYF. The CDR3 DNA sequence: TGTGCCAGCAGTTCCCCCATAGCGGGGGGGGAGACCCAGTACTTC.

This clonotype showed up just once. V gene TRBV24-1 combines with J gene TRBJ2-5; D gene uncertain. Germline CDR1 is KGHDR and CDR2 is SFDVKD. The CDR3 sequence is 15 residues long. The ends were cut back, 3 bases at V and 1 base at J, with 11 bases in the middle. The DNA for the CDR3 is TGTGCCACCAGTGATGATACCGACCGCCAAGAGACCCAGTACTTC. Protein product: CATSDDTDRQETQYF.

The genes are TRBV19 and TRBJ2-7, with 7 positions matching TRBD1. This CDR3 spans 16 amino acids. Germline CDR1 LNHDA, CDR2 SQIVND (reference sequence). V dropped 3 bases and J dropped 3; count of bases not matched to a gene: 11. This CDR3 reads CASSIQTGYGFYEQYF. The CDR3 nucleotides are TGTGCCAGTAGTATTCAGACAGGGTACGGATTCTACGAGCAGTACTTC.

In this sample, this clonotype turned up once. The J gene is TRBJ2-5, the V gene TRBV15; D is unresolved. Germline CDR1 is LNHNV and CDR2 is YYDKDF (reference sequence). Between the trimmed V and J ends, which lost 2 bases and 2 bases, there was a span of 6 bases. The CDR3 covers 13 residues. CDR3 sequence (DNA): TGTGCCACCAGCAGACCAGTTCAAGAGACCCAGTACTTC. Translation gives CATSRPVQETQYF.

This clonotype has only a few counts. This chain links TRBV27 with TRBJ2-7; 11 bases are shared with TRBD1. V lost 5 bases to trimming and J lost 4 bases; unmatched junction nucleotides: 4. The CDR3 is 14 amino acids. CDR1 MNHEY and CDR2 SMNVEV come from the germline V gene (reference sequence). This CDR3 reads CASSPGQGEYEQYF. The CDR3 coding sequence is TGTGCCAGCAGTCCGGGACAGGGGGAATACGAGCAGTACTTC.

The DNA for the CDR3 is TGTGCCAGCACCCTCAGCGGCGGGTTCTCCTACGAGCAGTACTTC. Protein product: CASTLSGGFSYEQYF. The chain recombines TRBV28 with TRBJ2-7; tentative D call: TRBD2 (5 bases). Per the germline V gene, CDR1 is MDHEN and CDR2 is SYDVKM. With 7 bases removed from V and 0 bases from J, the gap between germline ends came to 16 bases. The CDR3 covers 15 residues.

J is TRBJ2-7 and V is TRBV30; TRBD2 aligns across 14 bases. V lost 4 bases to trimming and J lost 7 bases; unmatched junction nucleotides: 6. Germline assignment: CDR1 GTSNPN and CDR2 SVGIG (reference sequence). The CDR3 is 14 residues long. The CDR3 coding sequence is TGTGCCTGGACGGGACTAGCGGGGGCCGAAGAGCAGTACTTC. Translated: CAWTGLAGAEEQYF. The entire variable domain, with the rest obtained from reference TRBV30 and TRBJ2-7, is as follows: SQTIHQWPATLVQPVGSPLSLECTVEGTSNPNLYWYRQAAGRGLQLLFYSVGIGQISSEVPQNLSASRPQDRQFILSSKKLLLSDSGFYLCAWTGLAGAEEQYFGPGTRLTVT.

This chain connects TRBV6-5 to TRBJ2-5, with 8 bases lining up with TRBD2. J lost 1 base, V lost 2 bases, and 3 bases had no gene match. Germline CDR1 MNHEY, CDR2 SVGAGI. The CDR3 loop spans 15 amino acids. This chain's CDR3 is CASSYGGGLQETQYF. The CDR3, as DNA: TGTGCCAGCAGTTACGGCGGGGGGCTCCAAGAGACCCAGTACTTC.

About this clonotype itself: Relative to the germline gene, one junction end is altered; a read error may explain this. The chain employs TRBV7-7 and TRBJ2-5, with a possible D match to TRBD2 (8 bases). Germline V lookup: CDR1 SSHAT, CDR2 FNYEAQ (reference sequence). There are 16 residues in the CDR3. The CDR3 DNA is TGTGCTAGCAGCGAGGGGGCGGGAGGTACGCGGGAGACCCAGTACTTC. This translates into CASSEGAGGTRETQYF.

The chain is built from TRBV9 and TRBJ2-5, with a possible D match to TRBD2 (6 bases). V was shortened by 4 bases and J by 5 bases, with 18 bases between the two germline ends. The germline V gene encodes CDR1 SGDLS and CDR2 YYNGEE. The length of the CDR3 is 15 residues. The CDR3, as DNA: TGTGCCAGCAGCACTGGGGACTTGCGAACGGAGACCCAGTACTTC. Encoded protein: CASSTGDLRTETQYF.

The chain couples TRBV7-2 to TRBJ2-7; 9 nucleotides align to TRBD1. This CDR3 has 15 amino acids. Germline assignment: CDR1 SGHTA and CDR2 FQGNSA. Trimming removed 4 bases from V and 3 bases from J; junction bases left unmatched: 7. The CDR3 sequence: CASSSGGQGYYEQYF. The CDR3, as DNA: TGTGCCAGCAGCTCCGGGGGACAGGGATACTACGAGCAGTACTTC. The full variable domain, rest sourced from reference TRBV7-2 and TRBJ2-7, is GAGVSQSPSNKVTEKGKDVELRCDPISGHTALYWYRQSLGQGLEFLIYFQGNSAPDKSGLPSDRFSAERTGGSVSTLTIQRTQQEDSAVYLCASSSGGQGYYEQYFGPGTRLTVT.

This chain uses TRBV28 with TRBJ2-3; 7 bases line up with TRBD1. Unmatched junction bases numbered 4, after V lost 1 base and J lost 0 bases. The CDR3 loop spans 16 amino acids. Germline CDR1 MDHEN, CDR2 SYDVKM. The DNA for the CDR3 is TGTGCCAGCAGTTTATTCCGGGACAGCAGCACAGATACGCAGTATTTT. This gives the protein CASSLFRDSSTDTQYF.

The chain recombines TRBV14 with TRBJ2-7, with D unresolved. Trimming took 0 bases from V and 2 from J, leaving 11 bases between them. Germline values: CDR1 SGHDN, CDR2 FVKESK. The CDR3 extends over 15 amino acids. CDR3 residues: CASSQDSNSPYEQYF. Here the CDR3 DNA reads TGTGCCAGCAGCCAAGATTCGAACAGCCCCTACGAGCAGTACTTC.

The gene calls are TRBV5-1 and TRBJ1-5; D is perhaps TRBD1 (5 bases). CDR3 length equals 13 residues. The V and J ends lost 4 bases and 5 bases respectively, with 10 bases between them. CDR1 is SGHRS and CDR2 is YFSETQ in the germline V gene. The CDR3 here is CASSPLGDQPQHF. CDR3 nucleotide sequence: TGCGCCAGCAGCCCACTGGGGGATCAGCCCCAGCATTTT.

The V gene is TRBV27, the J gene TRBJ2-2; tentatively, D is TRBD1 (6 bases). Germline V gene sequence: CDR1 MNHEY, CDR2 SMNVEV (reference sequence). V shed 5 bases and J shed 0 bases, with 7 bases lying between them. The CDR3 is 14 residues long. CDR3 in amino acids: CASSGQSNTGELFF. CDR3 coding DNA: TGTGCCAGCAGTGGACAGTCGAACACCGGGGAGCTGTTTTTT.

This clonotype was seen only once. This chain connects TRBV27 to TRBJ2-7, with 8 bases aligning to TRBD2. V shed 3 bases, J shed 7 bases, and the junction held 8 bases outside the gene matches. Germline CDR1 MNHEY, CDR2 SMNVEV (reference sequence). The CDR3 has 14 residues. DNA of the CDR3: TGTGCCAGCAGTTTGACGGTGTCTAGCGGGGAGCAGTACTTC. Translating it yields CASSLTVSSGEQYF.

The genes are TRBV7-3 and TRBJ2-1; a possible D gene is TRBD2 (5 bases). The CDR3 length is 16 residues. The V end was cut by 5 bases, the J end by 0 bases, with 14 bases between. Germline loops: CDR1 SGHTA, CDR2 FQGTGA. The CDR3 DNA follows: TGTGCCAGCAGCCCGGACTTTCCTAGCTCCTACAATGAGCAGTTCTTC. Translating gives CASSPDFPSSYNEQFF.

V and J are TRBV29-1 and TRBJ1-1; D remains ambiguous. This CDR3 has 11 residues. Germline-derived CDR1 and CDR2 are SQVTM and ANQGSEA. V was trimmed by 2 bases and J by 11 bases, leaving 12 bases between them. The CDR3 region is CSVERDSAAFF. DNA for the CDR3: TGCAGCGTTGAAAGGGATTCTGCCGCTTTCTTT.